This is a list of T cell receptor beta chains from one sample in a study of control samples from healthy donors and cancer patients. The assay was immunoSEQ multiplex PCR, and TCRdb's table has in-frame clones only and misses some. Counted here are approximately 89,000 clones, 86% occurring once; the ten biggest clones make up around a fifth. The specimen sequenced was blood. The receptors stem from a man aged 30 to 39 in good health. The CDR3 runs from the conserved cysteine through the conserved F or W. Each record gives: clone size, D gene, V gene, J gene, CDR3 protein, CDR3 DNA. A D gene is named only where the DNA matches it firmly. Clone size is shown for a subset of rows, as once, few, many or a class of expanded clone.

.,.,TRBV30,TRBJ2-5,CAWSIGRVETQYF,TGTGCCTGGAGTATAGGCAGGGTAGAGACCCAGTACTTC
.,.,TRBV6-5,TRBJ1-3,CASSLGGGSGNTIYF,TGTGCCAGCAGTCTAGGCGGGGGATCTGGAAACACCATATATTTT
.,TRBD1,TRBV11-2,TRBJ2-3,CASSRGPATDTQYF,TGTGCCAGCAGCAGGGGGCCCGCAACAGATACGCAGTATTTT
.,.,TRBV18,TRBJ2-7,CASSPGGVGSYEQYF,TGTGCCAGCTCACCAGGAGGGGTGGGATCCTACGAGCAGTACTTC
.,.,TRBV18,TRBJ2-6,CASSLQAPGANVLTF,TGTGCCAGCTCACTCCAGGCTCCCGGGGCCAACGTCCTGACTTTC
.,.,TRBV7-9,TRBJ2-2,CASSPRQGGPPNTGELFF,TGTGCCAGCAGCCCGCGTCAGGGGGGCCCCCCGAACACCGGGGAGCTGTTTTTT
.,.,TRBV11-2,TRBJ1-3,CASSLVGADLSGNTIYF,TGTGCCAGCAGCTTAGTAGGGGCCGACCTCTCTGGAAACACCATATATTTT
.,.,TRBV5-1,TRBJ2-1,CASSLSPFEQFF,TGCGCCAGCAGCTTGTCCCCTTTCGAGCAGTTCTTC
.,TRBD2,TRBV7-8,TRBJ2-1,CASSPRTASGGYNEQFF,TGTGCCAGCAGCCCCCGTACAGCTAGCGGGGGTTACAATGAGCAGTTCTTC
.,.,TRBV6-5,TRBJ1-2,CASSPGVYGYTF,TGTGCCAGCAGCCCCGGGGTATATGGCTACACCTTC
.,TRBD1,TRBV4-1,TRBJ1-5,CASSPPDRGDQPQHF,TGCGCCAGCAGCCCCCCGGACAGGGGAGATCAGCCCCAGCATTTT
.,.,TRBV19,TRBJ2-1,CASSIRRDYNEQFF,TGTGCCAGTAGTATAAGGAGAGATTACAATGAGCAGTTCTTC
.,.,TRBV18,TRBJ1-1,CASSQGDSNTEAFF,TGTGCCAGCTCACAGGGCGATTCGAACACTGAAGCTTTCTTT
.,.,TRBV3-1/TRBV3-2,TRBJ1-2,CASSQDKAKGYGYTF,TGTGCCAGCAGCCAAGATAAGGCGAAGGGCTATGGCTACACCTTC
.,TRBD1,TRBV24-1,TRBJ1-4,CAVGTAGNEKLFF,TGTGCCGTCGGGACAGCCGGTAATGAAAAACTGTTTTTT
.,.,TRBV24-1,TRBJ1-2,CATSDFPGGGYTF,TGTGCCACCAGTGATTTCCCGGGAGGGGGCTACACCTTC
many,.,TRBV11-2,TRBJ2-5,CASSPDYQETQYF,TGTGCCAGCAGCCCGGACTATCAAGAGACCCAGTACTTC
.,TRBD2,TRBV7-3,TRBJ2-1,CASSSGLAGWDEQFF,TGTGCCAGCAGCTCGGGACTAGCGGGGTGGGATGAGCAGTTCTTC
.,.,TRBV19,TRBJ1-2,CASNDSKMRDYTF,TGTGCCAGTAATGACAGCAAAATGAGGGACTACACCTTC
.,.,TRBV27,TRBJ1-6,CASSLFTGLNNSPLHF,TGTGCCAGCAGTTTATTTACAGGGCTAAATAATTCACCCCTCCACTTT
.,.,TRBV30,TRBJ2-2,CAWREASSTGELFF,TGTGCCTGGAGGGAAGCCAGTTCCACCGGGGAGCTGTTTTTT
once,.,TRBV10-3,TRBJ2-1,CAISESPTEQFF,TGTGCCATCAGTGAGAGCCCGACAGAGCAGTTCTTC
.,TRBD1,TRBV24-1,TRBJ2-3,CATSDPRDRSTDTQYF,TGTGCCACCAGTGATCCCCGGGACAGGTCTACAGATACGCAGTATTTT
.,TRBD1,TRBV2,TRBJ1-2,CASSEGGTGPYGYTF,TGTGCCAGCAGTGAAGGGGGGACAGGGCCCTATGGCTACACCTTC
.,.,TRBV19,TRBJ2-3,CASSALAPAFSDTQYF,TGTGCCAGTAGTGCCCTAGCCCCAGCATTTTCGGATACGCAGTATTTT
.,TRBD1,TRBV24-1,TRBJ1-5,CATAAGQAGQPQHF,TGTGCCACGGCCGCGGGACAGGCGGGTCAGCCCCAGCATTTT
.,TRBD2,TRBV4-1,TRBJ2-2,CASSRGLAGNTGELFF,TGCGCCAGCAGCCGGGGACTAGCGGGGAATACCGGGGAGCTGTTTTTT
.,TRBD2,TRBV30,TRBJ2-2,CAWRKLAGGPGELFF,TGTGCCTGGAGGAAACTAGCGGGGGGGCCCGGGGAGCTGTTTTTT
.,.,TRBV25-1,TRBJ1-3,CASSEFGRVSGNTIYF,TGTGCCAGCAGTGAATTTGGGAGGGTCTCTGGAAACACCATATATTTT
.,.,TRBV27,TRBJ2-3,CASSSGDGADTQYF,TGTGCCAGCAGTTCGGGGGACGGGGCAGATACGCAGTATTTT
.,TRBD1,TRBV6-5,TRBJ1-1,CASRRDRGDTEAFF,TGTGCCAGCAGGCGGGACAGGGGCGACACTGAAGCTTTCTTT
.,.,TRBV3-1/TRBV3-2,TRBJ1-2,CASSQVGGGTNYGYTF,TGTGCCAGCAGCCAAGTGGGAGGAGGGACCAACTATGGCTACACCTTC
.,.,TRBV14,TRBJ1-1,CASSQGGVGANAEAFF,TGTGCCAGCAGCCAAGGAGGGGTCGGGGCTAACGCTGAAGCTTTCTTT
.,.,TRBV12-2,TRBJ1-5,CASRPWCLGGLNQPQHF,TGTGCAAGTCGCCCCTGGTGCCTGGGGGGCCTCAATCAGCCCCAGCATTTT
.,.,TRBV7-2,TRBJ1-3,CASSLEASSGNTIYF,TGTGCCAGCAGCTTAGAAGCCAGCTCTGGAAACACCATATATTTT
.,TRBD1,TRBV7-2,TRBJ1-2,CASSLDRVNGYTF,TGTGCCAGCAGTTTAGACAGGGTAAATGGCTACACCTTC
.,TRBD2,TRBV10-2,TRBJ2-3,CASRPGLAGGPNPDTQYF,TGCGCCAGCAGGCCGGGACTAGCGGGGGGGCCCAATCCAGATACGCAGTATTTT
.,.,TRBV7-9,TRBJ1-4,CASSLGGKTNEKLFF,TGTGCCAGCAGCTTAGGGGGAAAGACTAATGAAAAACTGTTTTTT
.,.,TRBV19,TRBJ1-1,CASSRGGTLTTEAFF,TGTGCCAGTAGTAGGGGTGGGACCTTGACCACTGAAGCTTTCTTT
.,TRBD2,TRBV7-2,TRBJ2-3,CASRTSSGGVPDTQYF,TGTGCCAGCAGGACTTCTAGCGGGGGGGTCCCCGATACGCAGTATTTT
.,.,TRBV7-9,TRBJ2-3,CASSPDSDTQYF,TGTGCCAGCAGCCCTGATTCAGATACGCAGTATTTT
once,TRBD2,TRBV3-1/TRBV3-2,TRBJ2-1,CASSQDPAGLARNEQFF,TGTGCCAGCAGCCAAGATCCCGCGGGACTAGCAAGGAATGAGCAGTTCTTC
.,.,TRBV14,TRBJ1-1,CASSHGQNTEAFF,TGTGCCAGCAGCCATGGACAGAACACTGAAGCTTTCTTT
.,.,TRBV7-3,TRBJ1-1,CASTLGRGTEAFF,TGTGCCAGCACCCTGGGGCGGGGCACTGAAGCTTTCTTT
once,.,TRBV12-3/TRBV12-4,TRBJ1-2,CASSLGTLYGYTF,TGTGCCAGCAGTTTAGGGACACTCTATGGCTACACCTTC
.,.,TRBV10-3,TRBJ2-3,CATGTATDTQYF,TGTGCCACCGGGACGGCCACAGATACGCAGTATTTT
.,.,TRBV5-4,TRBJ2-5,CASSLDSGVQYF,TGTGCCAGCAGCTTGGATAGCGGAGTCCAGTACTTC
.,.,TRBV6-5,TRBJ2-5,CASSYRGRPQETQYF,TGTGCCAGCAGTTACCGGGGGCGGCCCCAAGAGACCCAGTACTTC
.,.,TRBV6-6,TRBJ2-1,CASSVPGPGSYNEQFF,TGTGCCAGCAGCGTCCCGGGACCAGGCTCCTACAATGAGCAGTTCTTC